Listed here are 13 T cell receptor beta chains from one sample, sequenced in a study of cytomegalovirus exposure and HLA in healthy donors. With 60 Vbeta and 13 Jbeta primers, the PCR was carried out. Method: immunoSEQ multiplex PCR; TCRdb's copy keeps in-frame clones and lacks some. The sample carries roughly 99,000 clones, roughly 70% recorded once. Material: PBMCs. These receptors were collected from a male donor in good health and CMV-seronegative.

This clone has a single count. The chain joins TRBV28 to TRBJ2-1, with TRBD2 identical over 10 bases. V was pared by 5 bases and J by 2 bases, with 3 bases of the junction left unmatched. Germline assignment: CDR1 MDHEN and CDR2 SYDVKM. The CDR3 is 15 amino acids. The CDR3 spells CASSLAGEPYNEQFF. In DNA, the CDR3 is TGTGCCAGCAGTCTAGCGGGAGAACCCTACAATGAGCAGTTCTTC.

The J gene is TRBJ2-7, the V gene TRBV5-1, with D unclear. The V gene lost 7 bases and the J gene lost 0 bases, with 11 bases spanning the gap. The germline V gene has CDR1 SGHRS and CDR2 YFSETQ. CDR3 length: 13 amino acids. CDR3 region: CASSNEASYEQYF. Here the CDR3 DNA reads TGCGCCAGCTCCAACGAGGCCTCCTACGAGCAGTACTTC.

This rearrangement joins TRBV11-2 to TRBJ2-3, with TRBD2 matching over 14 bases. CDR1 is SGHAT and CDR2 is FQNNGV in the germline V gene. The CDR3 totals 16 residues. The V and J ends lost 2 bases and 9 bases, in that order; junction bases with no gene match: 7. DNA for the CDR3: TGTGCCAGCAGCTTACCGGGACTAGCGGGAGTGGGGACGCAGTATTTT. Residues: CASSLPGLAGVGTQYF.

The genes are TRBV5-6 and TRBJ2-2; a weak D match, TRBD2 (5 bases). CDR3 size: 16 residues. V was clipped by 5 bases and J by 7 bases, with 21 bases between them. The germline gives CDR1 SGHDT, CDR2 YYEEEE. The chain's CDR3 is CASSQLGDPRGGELFF. The DNA for the CDR3 is TGTGCCAGCAGTCAGCTTGGAGACCCCCGGGGCGGGGAGCTGTTTTTT. The full variable domain, rest sourced from reference TRBV5-6 and TRBJ2-2, is DAGVTQSPTHLIKTRGQQVTLRCSPKSGHDTVSWYQQALGQGPQFIFQYYEEEERQRGNFPDRFSGHQFPNYSSELNVNALLLGDSALYLCASSQLGDPRGGELFFGEGSRLTVL.

The V and J genes are TRBV9 and TRBJ1-1; D is possibly TRBD1 (6 bases). This CDR3 region has 14 residues. From germline, CDR1 is SGDLS and CDR2 YYNGEE. V gave up 0 bases and J gave up 8 bases, with 14 bases separating them. CDR3 DNA: TGTGCCAGCAGCGTAGAAGTAGAGGGGACAGAAGCTTTCTTT. Its protein product is CASSVEVEGTEAFF.

There are a few counts of this clone. This chain connects TRBV9 to TRBJ1-5, with 9 positions matching TRBD1. Germline V gives CDR1 SGDLS, CDR2 YYNGEE. The length of the CDR3 is 15 residues. The V and J ends lost 5 bases and 4 bases, in that order; junction bases with no gene match: 7. In DNA form, the CDR3 reads TGTGCCAGCAGTTACCCGACAGGGGGGAATCAGCCCCAGCATTTT. Amino acid sequence: CASSYPTGGNQPQHF.

CDR3 coding DNA: TGTGCCAGCAGCCGCGAAGTAGCTAACTATGGCTACACCTTC. Its translation is CASSREVANYGYTF. The chain is built from TRBV6-5 and TRBJ1-2, with D uncertain. Trimming removed 6 bases from V and 0 bases from J, with 11 bases in between. The length of the CDR3 is 14 residues. Germline lookup yields CDR1 MNHEY and CDR2 SVGAGI.

The rearrangement joins TRBV6-5 to TRBJ2-7; 7 bases match TRBD2. V lost 5 bases to trimming and J lost 4 bases; unmatched junction nucleotides: 8. The CDR3 contains 14 residues. Germline V CDR1 and CDR2: MNHEY, SVGAGI. CDR3 in DNA: TGTGCCAGCAGTCGCGGGGGAAAGGGGTACGAGCAGTACTTC. It codes for CASSRGGKGYEQYF.

This chain connects TRBV5-1 to TRBJ2-5; 10 nucleotides align to TRBD1. J gave up 11 bases and V 4 bases, and 11 bases lay outside the gene matches. Germline CDR1 is SGHRS and CDR2 is YFSETQ. The CDR3 is made up of 14 amino acids. CDR3 nucleotide sequence: TGCGCCAGCAGCGGCGGGACAGGGGTTTACGGGCAGTACTTC. It yields the protein CASSGGTGVYGQYF.

V usage is TRBV7-3 and J usage is TRBJ1-1; the D gene is possibly TRBD1 (5 bases). The CDR3 is 14 residues long. Germline-derived CDR1 and CDR2 are SGHTA and FQGTGA. Between the trimmed V and J ends, which lost 5 bases and 6 bases, there was a span of 16 bases. The CDR3 sequence: CASSQTGDRAEAFF. CDR3 DNA: TGTGCCAGCAGCCAGACGGGGGATCGGGCTGAAGCTTTCTTT.

V usage is TRBV29-1 and J usage is TRBJ2-7; D gene uncertain. The CDR3 spans 11 residues. The germline V and J ends were trimmed by 2 bases and 3 bases, with 5 bases remaining between them. Germline loops: CDR1 SQVTM, CDR2 ANQGSEA. The CDR3 reads CSVEFRYEQYF. For the CDR3, the DNA is TGCAGCGTTGAATTTCGCTACGAGCAGTACTTC.

This clone was seen a handful of times. The chain joins TRBV19 to TRBJ2-7; TRBD2 aligns across 13 bases. The V and J ends lost 4 bases and 2 bases, in that order; junction bases with no gene match: 2. CDR1 is LNHDA, CDR2 SQIVND, per germline (reference sequence). The CDR3 spans 15 residues. In nucleotides, the CDR3 is TGTGCCAGTAGTAGGGGGACTAGCGGGACCTACGAGCAGTACTTC. Translated: CASSRGTSGTYEQYF. Variable domain in full (rest from reference TRBV19 and TRBJ2-7): DGGITQSPKYLFRKEGQNVTLSCEQNLNHDAMYWYRQDPGQGLRLIYYSQIVNDFQKGDIAEGYSVSREKKESFPLTVTSAQKNPTAFYLCASSRGTSGTYEQYFGPGTRLTVT.

The V gene is TRBV30, the J gene TRBJ2-2, with unresolved D. The ends were cut back, 3 bases at V and 4 bases at J, with 6 bases in the middle. This CDR3 spans 12 amino acids. Looked up from germline, CDR1 is GTSNPN and CDR2 is SVGIG (reference sequence). CDR3 DNA: TGTGCCTGGAGGGCTAGCACCGGGGAGCTGTTTTTT. Its protein is CAWRASTGELFF.